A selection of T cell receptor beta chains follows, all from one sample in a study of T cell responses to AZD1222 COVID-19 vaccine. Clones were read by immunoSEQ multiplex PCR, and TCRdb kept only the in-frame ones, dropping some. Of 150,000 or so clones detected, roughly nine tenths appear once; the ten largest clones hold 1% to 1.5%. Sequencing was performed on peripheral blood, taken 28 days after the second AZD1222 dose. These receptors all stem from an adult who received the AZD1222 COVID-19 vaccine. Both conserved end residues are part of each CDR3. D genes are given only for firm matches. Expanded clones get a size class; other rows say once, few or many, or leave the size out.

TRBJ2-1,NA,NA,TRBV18,TGTGCCAGCTCACCACGAGTAGCACGGGTTAAGGGGGACAATGAGCAGTTCTTC,CASSPRVARVKGDNEQFF
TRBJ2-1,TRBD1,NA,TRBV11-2,TGTGCCAGCAGCCCGGACAGGGGGCCCCTTGAGCAGTTCTTC,CASSPDRGPLEQFF
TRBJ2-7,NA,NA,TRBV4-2,TGTGCCAGCAGCCGCACAGGACAGACTTACGAGCAGTACTTC,CASSRTGQTYEQYF
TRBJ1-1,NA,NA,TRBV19,TGTGCCAGTAGGAACAGCGCGGTGAACACTGAAGCTTTCTTT,CASRNSAVNTEAFF
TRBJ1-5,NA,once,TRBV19,TGTGCCAGTATGCAGGAGTATAGCAATCAGCCCCAGCATTTT,CASMQEYSNQPQHF
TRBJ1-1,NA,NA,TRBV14,TGTGCCAGCAGCCAAGACCTCAGGGGTGCTGAAGCTTTCTTT,CASSQDLRGAEAFF
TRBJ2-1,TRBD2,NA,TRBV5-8,TGTGCCAGCAGCGCCATGAGCGGGAGCTCCTACAATGAGCAGTTCTTC,CASSAMSGSSYNEQFF
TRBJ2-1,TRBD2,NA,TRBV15,TGTGCCACCAGCAGAGGCCTTAGCGGGAGGAGGGGTGAGCAGTTCTTC,CATSRGLSGRRGEQFF
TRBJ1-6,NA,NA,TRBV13,TGTGCCAGCAGCTTAGCAAGCTCCTATAATTCACCCCTCCACTTT,CASSLASSYNSPLHF
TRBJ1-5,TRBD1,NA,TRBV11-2,TGTGCCAGCAGCGTAAAAGGACAGGGTGATCAGCCCCAGCATTTT,CASSVKGQGDQPQHF
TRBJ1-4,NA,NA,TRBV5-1,TGCGCCAGCAGCGAGGGCGGATCTAGTGAAAAACTGTTTTTT,CASSEGGSSEKLFF
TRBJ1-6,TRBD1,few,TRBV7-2,TGTGCCAGCAGCATCCTACAGGGGGGCAATTCACCCCTCCACTTT,CASSILQGGNSPLHF
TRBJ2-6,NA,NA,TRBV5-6,TGTGCCAGCAGCTTGTTGGTGGTGAGCTCTGGGGCCAACGTCCTGACTTTC,CASSLLVVSSGANVLTF
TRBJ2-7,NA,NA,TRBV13,TGTGCCAGCAGCTTAGTGTCCTACGAGCAGTACTTC,CASSLVSYEQYF
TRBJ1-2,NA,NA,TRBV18,TGTGCCAGCTCACCACAAGGTGCAGCTAGATATGGCTACACCTTC,CASSPQGAARYGYTF
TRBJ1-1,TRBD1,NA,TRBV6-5,TGTGCCAGCAGCCTCCAAACAGGGGCAATTGAAGCTTTCTTT,CASSLQTGAIEAFF
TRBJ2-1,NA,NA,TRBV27,TGTGCCAGCAGTTTCGGTTGGGAGGTCAATGAGCAGTTCTTC,CASSFGWEVNEQFF
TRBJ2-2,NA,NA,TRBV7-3,TGTGCCAGCAGCTTAAAACAGGGATCCGGGGAGCTGTTTTTT,CASSLKQGSGELFF
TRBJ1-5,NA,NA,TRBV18,TGTGCCAGCTCACCGGCAAGGACGGACAGACACGTTTTT,CASSPARTDRHVF
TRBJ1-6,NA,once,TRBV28,TGTGCCAGCAGTTTATCTTTTAGGGAGGTCTGGTCACCCCTCCACTTT,CASSLSFREVWSPLHF
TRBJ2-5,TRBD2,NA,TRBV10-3,TGTGCCATATCCGCCCTAGCGGGGGGTCTTCAAGAGACCCAGTACTTC,CAISALAGGLQETQYF
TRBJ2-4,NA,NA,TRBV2,TGTGCCAGCAGTGACGGGAGTCCGTCTCAAAACATTCAGTACTTC,CASSDGSPSQNIQYF
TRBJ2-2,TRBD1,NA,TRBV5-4,TGTGCCAGCACCCCGGGGACAGGGAAAAACACCGGGGAGCTGTTTTTT,CASTPGTGKNTGELFF
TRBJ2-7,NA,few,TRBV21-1,TGTGCCAGCATCCCATCCCCGGGACAGGGGGCCAACGAGCAGTACTTC,CASIPSPGQGANEQYF
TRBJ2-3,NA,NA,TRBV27,TGTGCCAGCAAGTCAAACTTGGATACGCAGTATTTT,CASKSNLDTQYF
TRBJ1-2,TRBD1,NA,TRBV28,TGTGCCAGCGGGTTGCTGGGGACAGGGAGTAGCTATGGCTACACCTTC,CASGLLGTGSSYGYTF
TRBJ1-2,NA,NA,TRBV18,TGTGCCAGCTCACCATCCCAGGACTATGGCTACACCTTC,CASSPSQDYGYTF
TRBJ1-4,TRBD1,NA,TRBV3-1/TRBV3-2,TGTGCCAGCAGCTTAAGACAGGGGAGTAGTGAAAAACTGTTTTTT,CASSLRQGSSEKLFF
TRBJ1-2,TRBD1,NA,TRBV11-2,TGTGCCAGCAGCCAAGGGACAGGGGGCATCTATGGCTACACCTTC,CASSQGTGGIYGYTF
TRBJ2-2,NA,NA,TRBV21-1,TGTGCCAGCAGCCCAAGACAGGGGTCGAACACCGGGGAGCTGTTTTTT,CASSPRQGSNTGELFF
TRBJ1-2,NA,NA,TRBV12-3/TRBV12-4,TGTGCCAGCAGTTTAGGGGGTAACTATGGCTACACCTTC,CASSLGGNYGYTF
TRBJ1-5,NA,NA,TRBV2,TGTGCCAGCAGTGAAGCGCTAGGTTTCGCGAATCAGCCCCAGCATTTT,CASSEALGFANQPQHF
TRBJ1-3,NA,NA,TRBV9,TGTGCCAGCAGCTCTGATACACTAGGTCGGGGCTCTGGAAACACCATATATTTT,CASSSDTLGRGSGNTIYF
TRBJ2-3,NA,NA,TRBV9,TGTGCCAGCAGTAAGGAGCAGTTAGGGGTAACAGATACGCAGTATTTT,CASSKEQLGVTDTQYF
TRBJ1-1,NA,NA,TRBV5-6,TGTGCCAGCAGCTTGGGTTATGGGGGGATGAACACTGAAGCTTTCTTT,CASSLGYGGMNTEAFF
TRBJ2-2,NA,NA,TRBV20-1,TGCAGTGCCTCAAGCACGGGGGAGCTGTTTTTT,CSASSTGELFF
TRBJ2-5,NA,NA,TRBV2,TGTGCCAGCAGTGGAGGGAACACCCAGACCCAGTACTTC,CASSGGNTQTQYF
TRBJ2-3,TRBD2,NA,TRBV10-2,TGCGCCAGCAGTCTAGCGGGGGGGCTAGCAGATACGCAGTATTTT,CASSLAGGLADTQYF
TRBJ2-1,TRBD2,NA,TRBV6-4,TGTGCCAGCAGCGGGCTAGCGGGGAATGAGCAGTTCTTC,CASSGLAGNEQFF
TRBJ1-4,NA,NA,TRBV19,TGTGCCAGCGTCCAGGGGTGGCCTAATGAAAAACTGTTTTTT,CASVQGWPNEKLFF
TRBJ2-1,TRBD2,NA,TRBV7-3,TGTGCCAGCAGCTTAAACTCCGGGACTATACCTCCCAATGAGCAGTTCTTC,CASSLNSGTIPPNEQFF
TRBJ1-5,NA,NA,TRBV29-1,TGCAGCGTTGTTTTGGGGTCCAATCAGCCCCAGCATTTT,CSVVLGSNQPQHF
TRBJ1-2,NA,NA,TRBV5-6,TGTGCCAGCAGCCCGAGAACTTTCTATGGCTACACCTTC,CASSPRTFYGYTF
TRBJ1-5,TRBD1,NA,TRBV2,TGTGCCAGCAGTAATAGACAGGGGGCGGATCAGCCCCAGCATTTT,CASSNRQGADQPQHF
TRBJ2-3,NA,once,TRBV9,TGTGCCAGCAGCTCCTTCGGGACAGATACGCAGTATTTT,CASSSFGTDTQYF